The 32 T cell receptor beta chains listed next were all sequenced from one sample in a study of shared clonotypes between healthy human individuals. TCRdb's copy holds only in-frame clones and misses some; the assay was immunoSEQ multiplex PCR. In the table there are hundreds of thousands of clones, around three quarters of which are singletons. Input material: memory CD4+ T cells sorted from blood. The subset here: CD45RA-negative fraction. Receptor source: a woman in her 30s in good health.

The chain uses TRBV28 and TRBJ2-7, with D unclear. From germline, CDR1 is MDHEN and CDR2 SYDVKM. The CDR3 length is 15 residues. The germline V and J ends were trimmed by 1 base and 7 bases, with 17 bases remaining between them. The CDR3 loop is CASSLYPAGAGEQYF. CDR3 nucleotides: TGTGCCAGCAGTTTATACCCGGCAGGCGCTGGGGAGCAGTACTTC. Full variable domain (rest looked up from reference TRBV28 and TRBJ2-7): DVKVTQSSRYLVKRTGEKVFLECVQDMDHENMFWYRQDPGLGLRLIYFSYDVKMKEKGDIPEGYSVSREKKERFSLILESASTNQTSMYLCASSLYPAGAGEQYFGPGTRLTVT.

V gene TRBV2 combines with J gene TRBJ2-3; D uncertain. This CDR3 is 13 amino acids long. Germline CDR1 reads SNHLY; CDR2 reads FYNNEI. V was pared by 5 bases and J by 0 bases, with 6 bases between. CDR3 coding DNA: TGTGCCAGCAGTCCCGAGAGCACAGATACGCAGTATTTT. Protein: CASSPESTDTQYF.

The chain links TRBV28 to TRBJ2-1; D remains unclear. V dropped 4 bases and J dropped 9 bases, with 7 bases sitting between them. The germline CDR1 and CDR2 sequences are MDHEN and SYDVKM. The CDR3 loop spans 11 amino acids. CDR3 in DNA: TGTGCCAGCAGTTACCTCTCTGAGCAGTTCTTC. Its translation: CASSYLSEQFF. Combining the CDR3 with reference TRBV28 and TRBJ2-1 gives the whole variable domain DVKVTQSSRYLVKRTGEKVFLECVQDMDHENMFWYRQDPGLGLRLIYFSYDVKMKEKGDIPEGYSVSREKKERFSLILESASTNQTSMYLCASSYLSEQFFGPGTRLTVL.

The V gene is TRBV7-3, the J gene TRBJ2-4; D is ambiguous. V was clipped by 5 bases and J by 2 bases, with 19 bases between them. The CDR3 runs 17 residues. CDR1 SGHTA and CDR2 FQGTGA come from the germline V gene. The CDR3 DNA is TGTGCCAGCAGCCAAACCCGGCAGCACGATACCAAAAACATTCAGTACTTC. This encodes CASSQTRQHDTKNIQYF.

V and J are TRBV9 and TRBJ2-2; 10 bases match TRBD1. The CDR3 has 16 amino acids. V shed 0 bases and J 6 bases; nucleotides not matched to a gene: 5. CDR1 is SGDLS and CDR2 is YYNGEE in the germline V gene. CDR3: CASSVDGTGVPGELFF. The CDR3 nucleotides are TGTGCCAGCAGCGTAGATGGGACAGGGGTTCCCGGGGAGCTGTTTTTT. The full variable domain, with the rest looked up from reference TRBV9 and TRBJ2-2, is DSGVTQTPKHLITATGQRVTLRCSPRSGDLSVYWYQQSLDQGLQFLIQYYNGEERAKGNILERFSAQQFPDLHSELNLSSLELGDSALYFCASSVDGTGVPGELFFGEGSRLTVL.

This chain links TRBV30 with TRBJ1-2; D is undetermined. Trimming shortened V by 8 bases and J by 3 bases, and 19 bases separated the two germline ends. There are 14 residues in the CDR3. The V gene's germline CDR1 is GTSNPN and CDR2 SVGIG (reference sequence). The CDR3 coding sequence is TGTGCCCATGGAGGGCTCGGACGGTACTATGGCTACACCTTC. Translating gives CAHGGLGRYYGYTF.

This clone was counted between two and nine times. The CDR3 bases are TGTGCCAGCAGTTCTCACATCAGGGGGCGAGCAGATACGCAGTATTTT. This codes for CASSSHIRGRADTQYF. The V gene is TRBV28, the J gene TRBJ2-3; 8 bases are shared with TRBD1. V shed 4 bases and J 4 bases; nucleotides not matched to a gene: 10. The CDR3 has 16 residues. CDR1 and CDR2 (germline): MDHEN, SYDVKM.

This clone was counted a few times. The chain joins TRBV5-5 to TRBJ2-7; the match to TRBD2 covers 7 bases. V was clipped by 4 bases and J by 3 bases; unmatched bases: 10. The CDR3 consists of 15 residues. Germline loops: CDR1 SGHKS, CDR2 YYEKEE (reference sequence). For the CDR3, the DNA is TGTGCCAGCAGCCCCGGGACTACAATAGACTACGAGCAGTACTTC. Translated: CASSPGTTIDYEQYF. Full variable domain (remainder filled in from reference TRBV5-5 and TRBJ2-7): DAGVTQSPTHLIKTRGQQVTLRCSPISGHKSVSWYQQVLGQGPQFIFQYYEKEERGRGNFPDRFSARQFPNYSSELNVNALLLGDSALYLCASSPGTTIDYEQYFGPGTRLTVT.

This CDR3 reads CASSPSMNTEAFF. The CDR3 DNA follows: TGTGCCAGCTCCCCCTCGATGAACACTGAAGCTTTCTTT. The rearrangement links TRBV18 to TRBJ1-1; D not certain. The V gene lost 6 bases and the J gene lost 0 bases, with 8 bases spanning the gap. This CDR3 spans 13 amino acids. Germline-derived CDR1 and CDR2 are KGHSH and LQKENI.

Only a few counts were recorded for this clone. The chain carries TRBV15 and TRBJ1-1, with a tentative D call TRBD1 (6 bases). V lost 8 bases, J lost 2 bases, and 15 bases lay in between. This CDR3 spans 14 amino acids. Germline CDR1 and CDR2: LNHNV and YYDKDF (reference sequence). CDR3 amino acids: CATRRDTLNTEAFF. For the CDR3, the DNA is TGTGCCACCCGAAGGGACACTTTAAACACTGAAGCTTTCTTT.

This chain's CDR3 is CAISTAGVGGTQYF. CDR3 DNA: TGTGCCATCAGCACGGCAGGGGTAGGTGGGACCCAGTACTTC. The chain joins TRBV10-3 to TRBJ2-5, with TRBD1 as a possible D gene (6 bases). The CDR3 runs to 14 residues. The germline V and J ends were trimmed by 6 bases and 7 bases, with 18 bases remaining between them. The germline CDR1 and CDR2 sequences are ENHRY and SYGVKD.

The gene calls are TRBV4-1 and TRBJ2-2; 9 nucleotides line up with TRBD2. This CDR3 has 20 amino acids. Trimming took 1 base from V and 7 from J; bases not matched to a gene: 19. Per germline, CDR1 MGHRA and CDR2 YSYEKL. Here the CDR3 reads CASSQVIRKGLAVPYGELFF. DNA for the CDR3: TGCGCCAGCAGCCAAGTTATCCGGAAGGGACTAGCAGTGCCCTACGGGGAGCTGTTTTTT.

The genes are TRBV6-4 and TRBJ2-4; possibly TRBD2 for D (6 bases). CDR1 and CDR2 (germline): MRHNA, SNTAGT. The CDR3 sequence is 14 residues long. V dropped 6 bases and J dropped 6 bases, with 15 bases sitting between them. The CDR3 DNA reads as TGTGCCAGCAGCGGAGGGCCCACGTTAAACATTCAGTACTTC. Protein: CASSGGPTLNIQYF.

This clone was seen only once. The chain employs TRBV6-1 and TRBJ1-5; TRBD1 aligns across 8 bases. V gave up 6 bases and J gave up 4 bases; unmatched junction bases: 8. The CDR3 has 15 residues. Germline V CDR1 and CDR2: MNHNS, SASEGT. As DNA, the CDR3 is TGTGCCAGCAGGTTACAACAGGGGGTTAATCAGCCCCAGCATTTT. It encodes CASRLQQGVNQPQHF.

The chain carries TRBV19 and TRBJ2-5, with D tentatively TRBD1 (6 bases). V lost 7 bases and J 2 bases, leaving 8 bases between the germline ends. The V gene's germline CDR1 is LNHDA and CDR2 SQIVND (reference sequence). The CDR3 contains 12 residues. The CDR3 DNA reads TGTGCCAGTAAAGACAGGCAAGAGACCCAGTACTTC. Translation: CASKDRQETQYF. Together with reference TRBV19 and TRBJ2-5, the CDR3 gives the full variable domain: DGGITQSPKYLFRKEGQNVTLSCEQNLNHDAMYWYRQDPGQGLRLIYYSQIVNDFQKGDIAEGYSVSREKKESFPLTVTSAQKNPTAFYLCASKDRQETQYFGPGTRLLVL.

This clone appeared once. The chain employs TRBV12-5 and TRBJ2-1, with unresolved D. The CDR3 totals 13 residues. The germline CDR1 and CDR2 sequences are LGHNT and FRNRAP. Trimming pared 6 bases from V and 8 bases from J, leaving 14 bases between. CDR3 loop: CASGPLEGYEQFF. The CDR3 DNA reads TGTGCTAGTGGCCCCTTGGAAGGGTATGAGCAGTTCTTC.

There are a few counts of this clone. The V and J genes are TRBV4-1 and TRBJ2-5, with 9 bases lining up with TRBD2. The CDR3 loop spans 14 amino acids. The germline gives CDR1 MGHRA, CDR2 YSYEKL. The trim removed 1 base at V and 5 bases at J, leaving 2 bases unmatched. CDR3: CASSQGAGGETQYF. The CDR3 coding sequence is TGCGCCAGCAGCCAAGGCGCGGGAGGGGAGACCCAGTACTTC.

The J gene is TRBJ1-5, the V gene TRBV6-1; the D is unclear. The CDR3 totals 13 residues. Germline lookup yields CDR1 MNHNS and CDR2 SASEGT. Trimming took 7 bases from V and 5 from J, leaving 12 bases between them. In nucleotides, the CDR3 is TGTGCCAGCACTGACCAGCCTGATCAGCCCCAGCATTTT. The encoded protein is CASTDQPDQPQHF.

This chain joins TRBV7-9 and TRBJ2-3; no definite D call. Germline CDR1 reads SEHNR; CDR2 reads FQNEAQ (reference sequence). The CDR3 consists of 11 residues. The V gene lost 8 bases and the J gene lost 1 base, with 4 bases spanning the gap. CDR3 in DNA: TGTGCCAGCGGTGGCACAGATACGCAGTATTTT. Its protein is CASGGTDTQYF.

This chain links TRBV6-5 with TRBJ1-4; D uncertain. The CDR3 consists of 14 residues. The V end was cut by 6 bases, the J end by 8 bases, with 16 bases between. CDR1 MNHEY and CDR2 SVGAGI come from the germline V gene. CDR3 sequence: CASRNGRYSEKLFF. The CDR3 DNA follows: TGTGCCAGCAGGAACGGGAGGTATTCCGAAAAACTGTTTTTT.

A single count supports this clone. This sequence joins TRBV29-1 and TRBJ2-6, with D uncertain. The CDR3 runs to 14 residues. Germline values: CDR1 SQVTM, CDR2 ANQGSEA. Trimming took 3 bases from V and 0 from J, leaving 6 bases between them. The DNA of the CDR3 is TGCAGCGTTGAGTTGGGCTCTGGGGCCAACGTCCTGACTTTC. Translation gives CSVELGSGANVLTF.

V and J are TRBV25-1 and TRBJ2-3, with 10 bases matching TRBD2. V gave up 1 base and J gave up 5 bases; unmatched junction bases: 9. This CDR3 has 17 residues. Germline lookup yields CDR1 MGHDK and CDR2 SYGVNS. The CDR3 region has the DNA TGTGCCAGCAGTGAATCAAAAGCTAGCGGGGGTCGAGATACGCAGTATTTT. It yields the protein CASSESKASGGRDTQYF. The variable domain in full, with the rest retrieved from reference TRBV25-1 and TRBJ2-3, is EADIYQTPRYLVIGTGKKITLECSQTMGHDKMYWYQQDPGMELHLIHYSYGVNSTEKGDLSSESTVSRIRTEHFPLTLESARPSHTSQYLCASSESKASGGRDTQYFGPGTRLTVL.

As to this clone: At one boundary the junction diverges from the germline segment, which might be a read error. This chain connects TRBV5-5 to TRBJ1-5, with 7 bases aligning to TRBD1. The CDR3 totals 13 residues. Per the germline V gene, CDR1 is SGHKS and CDR2 is YYEKEE (reference sequence). CDR3 amino acids: CASSWDSTQPQHF. CDR3 coding DNA: TGTGCCAGCAGCTGGGACAGCACTCAGCCCCAGCATTTT.

This clone was detected a few times. V and J are TRBV6-1 and TRBJ1-1; no clear D. Germline V gene lookup returns CDR1 MNHNS and CDR2 SASEGT. CDR3 length: 12 amino acids. With 3 bases removed from V and 7 bases from J, the gap between germline ends came to 9 bases. The CDR3 DNA reads TGTGCCAGCAGTGACGCCCGAATTGAAGCTTTCTTT. This gives the protein CASSDARIEAFF.

The J gene is TRBJ1-1, the V gene TRBV28; TRBD1 matches at 7 bases. V dropped 8 bases and J dropped 1; count of bases not matched to a gene: 13. The CDR3 covers 16 residues. Germline CDR1 MDHEN, CDR2 SYDVKM. CDR3 protein: CASCPSTGTANTEAFF. The CDR3 DNA is TGTGCCAGCTGCCCCTCCACCGGGACAGCGAACACTGAAGCTTTCTTT.

The genes are TRBV2 and TRBJ2-1, with 9 bases matching TRBD2. Trimming took 10 bases from V and 9 from J; bases not matched to a gene: 13. Per germline, CDR1 SNHLY and CDR2 FYNNEI. The CDR3 is made up of 14 amino acids. The CDR3 sequence is CATLIAGVGGEQFF. The CDR3 DNA reads as TGTGCCACCCTAATAGCGGGAGTAGGCGGTGAGCAGTTCTTC.

This chain connects TRBV5-1 to TRBJ1-5; the D is unclear. The length of the CDR3 is 14 residues. Trimming shortened V by 1 base and J by 10 bases, and 15 bases separated the two germline ends. The germline V gene has CDR1 SGHRS and CDR2 YFSETQ. The CDR3 loop reads CASSLIGDSSPQHF. The CDR3 DNA sequence: TGCGCCAGCAGCTTGATAGGAGACTCGTCCCCCCAGCATTTT.

The chain employs TRBV6-1 and TRBJ1-1; 11 positions agree with TRBD1. The CDR3 extends over 13 amino acids. Germline CDR1 reads MNHNS; CDR2 reads SASEGT. With V trimmed by 4 bases and J by 12 bases, 7 bases remained unmatched. The CDR3, as DNA: TGTGCCAGCAGTGCAAGGGACAGGGGGAAGACTTTCTTT. It yields the protein CASSARDRGKTFF.

The chain employs TRBV2 and TRBJ1-5; D perhaps matches TRBD1 (6 bases). Germline V gene lookup returns CDR1 SNHLY and CDR2 FYNNEI. V lost 2 bases to trimming and J lost 6 bases, with 14 bases between them. The CDR3 consists of 15 residues. The CDR3: CASSELSGGVQPQHF. CDR3 DNA sequence: TGTGCCAGCAGTGAATTATCTGGGGGCGTTCAGCCCCAGCATTTT.

V is TRBV10-3 and J is TRBJ1-1; 9 bases fit TRBD1. Per germline, CDR1 ENHRY and CDR2 SYGVKD. The CDR3 runs to 14 residues. Unmatched junction bases numbered 6, after V lost 6 bases and J lost 4 bases. CDR3 coding DNA: TGTGCCATCAGATTACAGGGGGCGCGCACTGAAGCTTTCTTT. It is translated as CAIRLQGARTEAFF.

This clone was found once. This specimen includes other DNA sequences encoding the same CDR3. The chain combines TRBV5-1 with TRBJ1-1; D perhaps matches TRBD1 (6 bases). Germline lookup yields CDR1 SGHRS and CDR2 YFSETQ. The length of the CDR3 is 15 residues. Trimming removed 0 bases from V and 0 bases from J, with 9 bases in between. In nucleotides, the CDR3 is TGCGCCAGCAGCTTGGGACAGGAGATGAACACTGAAGCTTTCTTT. As protein: CASSLGQEMNTEAFF.

The chain employs TRBV28 and TRBJ2-5, with TRBD1 matching 7 bases. The CDR3 loop spans 13 amino acids. Germline V gives CDR1 MDHEN, CDR2 SYDVKM. Trimming removed 3 bases from V and 7 bases from J; junction bases left unmatched: 5. CDR3 nucleotides: TGTGCCAGCAGTTTGAGGTCAGGGGGGACCCAGTACTTC. Residues: CASSLRSGGTQYF.